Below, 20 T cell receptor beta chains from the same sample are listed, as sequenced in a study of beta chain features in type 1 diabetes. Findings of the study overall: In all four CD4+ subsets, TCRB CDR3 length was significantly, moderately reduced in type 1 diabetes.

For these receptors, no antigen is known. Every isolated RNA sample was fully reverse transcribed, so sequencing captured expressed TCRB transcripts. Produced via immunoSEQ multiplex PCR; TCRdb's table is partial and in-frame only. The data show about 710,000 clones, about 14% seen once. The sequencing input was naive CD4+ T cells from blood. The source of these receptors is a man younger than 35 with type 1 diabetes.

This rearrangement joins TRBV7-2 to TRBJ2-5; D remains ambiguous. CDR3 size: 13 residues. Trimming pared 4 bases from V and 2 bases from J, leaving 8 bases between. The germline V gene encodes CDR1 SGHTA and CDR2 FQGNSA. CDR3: CASSSYLQETQYF. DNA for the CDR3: TGTGCCAGCAGCTCTTACCTTCAAGAGACCCAGTACTTC.

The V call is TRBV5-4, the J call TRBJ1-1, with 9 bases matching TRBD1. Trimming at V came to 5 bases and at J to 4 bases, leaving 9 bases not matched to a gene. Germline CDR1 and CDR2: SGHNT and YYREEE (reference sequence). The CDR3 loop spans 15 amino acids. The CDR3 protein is CASSATGGAGTEAFF. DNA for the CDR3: TGTGCCAGCAGTGCTACAGGGGGCGCAGGCACTGAAGCTTTCTTT.

CDR3: CSASGQNGYTF. In DNA form, the CDR3 reads TGCAGTGCTAGTGGACAGAATGGCTACACCTTC. The rearrangement joins TRBV20-1 to TRBJ1-2; possible D gene TRBD1, 6 bases. Germline CDR1 and CDR2: DFQATT and SNEGSKA (reference sequence). This CDR3 is built from 11 residues. V lost 3 bases to trimming and J lost 6 bases, with 8 bases between them.

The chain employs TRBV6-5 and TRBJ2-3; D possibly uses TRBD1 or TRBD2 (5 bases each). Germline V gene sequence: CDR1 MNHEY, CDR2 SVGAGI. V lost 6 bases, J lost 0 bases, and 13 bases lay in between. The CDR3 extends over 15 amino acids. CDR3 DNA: TGTGCCAGCAGCGACACAGGAGGTAGCACAGATACGCAGTATTTT. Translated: CASSDTGGSTDTQYF.

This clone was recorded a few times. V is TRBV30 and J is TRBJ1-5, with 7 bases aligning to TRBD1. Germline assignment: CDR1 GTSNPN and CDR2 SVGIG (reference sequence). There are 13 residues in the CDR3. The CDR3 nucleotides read TGTGCTCACTCGGGGCAGGGGGTTCAGCCCCAGCATTTT. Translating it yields CAHSGQGVQPQHF.

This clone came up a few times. The CDR3 sequence is CASRTTGATEAFF. CDR3 nucleotide sequence: TGTGCCAGCAGAACGACAGGGGCGACTGAAGCTTTCTTT. This chain connects TRBV27 to TRBJ1-1, with 8 bases fitting TRBD1. The length of the CDR3 is 13 residues. V shed 6 bases, J shed 5 bases, and the junction held 5 bases outside the gene matches. CDR1 is MNHEY and CDR2 is SMNVEV in the germline V gene (reference sequence).

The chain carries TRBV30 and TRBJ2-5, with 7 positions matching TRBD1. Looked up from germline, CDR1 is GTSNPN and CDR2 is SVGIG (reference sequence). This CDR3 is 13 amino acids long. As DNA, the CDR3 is TGTGCTCTTGAGAGGGGGCTCCGAGAGACCCAGTACTTC. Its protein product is CALERGLRETQYF. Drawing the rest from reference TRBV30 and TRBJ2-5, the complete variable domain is SQTIHQWPATLVQPVGSPLSLECTVEGTSNPNLYWYRQAAGRGLQLLFYSVGIGQISSEVPQNLSASRPQDRQFILSSKKLLLSDSGFYLCALERGLRETQYFGPGTRLLVL.

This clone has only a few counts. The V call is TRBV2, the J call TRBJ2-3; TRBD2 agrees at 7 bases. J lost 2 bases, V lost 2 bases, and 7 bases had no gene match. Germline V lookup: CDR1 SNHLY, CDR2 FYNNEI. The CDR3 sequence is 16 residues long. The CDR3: CASSELWGGATDTQYF. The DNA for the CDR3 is TGTGCCAGCAGTGAACTTTGGGGAGGGGCCACAGATACGCAGTATTTT.

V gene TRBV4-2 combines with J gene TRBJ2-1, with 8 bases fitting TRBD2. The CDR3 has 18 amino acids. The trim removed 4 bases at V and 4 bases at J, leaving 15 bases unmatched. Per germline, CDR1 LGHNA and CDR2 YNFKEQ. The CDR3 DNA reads TGTGCCAGCAGCCCCCGAGCCGCAGCGGGGGACCTTTACAATGAGCAGTTCTTC. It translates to CASSPRAAAGDLYNEQFF.

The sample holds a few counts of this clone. CDR3: CAWSPRWGDTEAFF. The CDR3 bases are TGTGCCTGGTCCCCGAGGTGGGGGGACACTGAAGCTTTCTTT. The chain uses TRBV30 and TRBJ1-1; TRBD1 might be the D (5 bases). Looked up from germline, CDR1 is GTSNPN and CDR2 is SVGIG (reference sequence). V was shortened by 5 bases and J by 3 bases, with 16 bases between the two germline ends. The CDR3 runs 14 residues.

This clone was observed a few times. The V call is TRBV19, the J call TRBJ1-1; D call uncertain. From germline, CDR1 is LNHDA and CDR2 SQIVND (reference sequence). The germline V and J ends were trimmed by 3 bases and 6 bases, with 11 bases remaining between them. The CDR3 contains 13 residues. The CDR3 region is CASSMNLGAEAFF. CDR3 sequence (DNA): TGTGCCAGTAGTATGAATCTGGGAGCTGAAGCTTTCTTT.

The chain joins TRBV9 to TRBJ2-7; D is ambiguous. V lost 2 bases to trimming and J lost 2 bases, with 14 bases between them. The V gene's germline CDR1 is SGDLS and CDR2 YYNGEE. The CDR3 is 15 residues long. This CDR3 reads CASSVVRRLPYEQYF. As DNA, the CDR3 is TGTGCCAGCAGCGTCGTTCGGCGTTTACCCTACGAGCAGTACTTC.

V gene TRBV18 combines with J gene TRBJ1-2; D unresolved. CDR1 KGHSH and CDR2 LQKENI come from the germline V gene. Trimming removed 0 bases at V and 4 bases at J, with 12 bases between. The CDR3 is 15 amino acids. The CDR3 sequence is CASSPPIGFGYGYTF. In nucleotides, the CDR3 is TGTGCCAGCTCACCACCAATAGGGTTCGGCTATGGCTACACCTTC.

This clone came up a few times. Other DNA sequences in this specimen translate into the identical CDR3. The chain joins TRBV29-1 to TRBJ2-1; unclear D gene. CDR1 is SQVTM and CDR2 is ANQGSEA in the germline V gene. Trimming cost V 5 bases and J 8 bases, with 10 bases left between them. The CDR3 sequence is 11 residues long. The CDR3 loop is CSVRGGDEQFF. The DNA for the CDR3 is TGCAGCGTTCGCGGTGGCGATGAGCAGTTCTTC.

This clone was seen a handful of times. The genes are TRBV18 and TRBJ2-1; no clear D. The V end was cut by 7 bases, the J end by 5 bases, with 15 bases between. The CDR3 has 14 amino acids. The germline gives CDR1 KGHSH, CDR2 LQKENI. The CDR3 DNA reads TGTGCCAGCTTGGGTCCCGTTGGGGACAATGAGCAGTTCTTC. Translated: CASLGPVGDNEQFF.

DNA for the CDR3: TGTGCCAGCAGCCATAATCCCCGGGTAGATACGCAGTATTTT. Residues: CASSHNPRVDTQYF. The chain is built from TRBV14 and TRBJ2-3; D uncertain. Trimming cost V 3 bases and J 5 bases, with 12 bases left between them. Germline V gives CDR1 SGHDN, CDR2 FVKESK. The CDR3 loop spans 14 amino acids.

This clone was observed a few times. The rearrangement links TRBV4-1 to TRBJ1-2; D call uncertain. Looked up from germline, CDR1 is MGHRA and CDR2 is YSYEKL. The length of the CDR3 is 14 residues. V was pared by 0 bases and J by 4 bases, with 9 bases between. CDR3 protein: CASSQETLFYGYTF. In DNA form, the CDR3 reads TGCGCCAGCAGCCAAGAGACGCTTTTCTATGGCTACACCTTC.

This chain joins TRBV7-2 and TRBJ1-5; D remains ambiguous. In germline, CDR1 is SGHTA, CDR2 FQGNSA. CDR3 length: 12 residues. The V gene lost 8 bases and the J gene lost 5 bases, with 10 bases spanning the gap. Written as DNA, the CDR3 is TGTGCCAGCGGACCGGCCGATCAGCCCCAGCATTTT. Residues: CASGPADQPQHF. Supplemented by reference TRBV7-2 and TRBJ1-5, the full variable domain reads GAGVSQSPSNKVTEKGKDVELRCDPISGHTALYWYRQSLGQGLEFLIYFQGNSAPDKSGLPSDRFSAERTGGSVSTLTIQRTQQEDSAVYLCASGPADQPQHFGDGTRLSIL.

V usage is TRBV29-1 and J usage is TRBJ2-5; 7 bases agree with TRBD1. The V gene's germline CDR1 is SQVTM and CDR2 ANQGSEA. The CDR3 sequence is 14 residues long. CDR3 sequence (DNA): TGCAGTCAAAGAGGGGGCGATTCCGGTGAGACCCAGTACTTC. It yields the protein CSQRGGDSGETQYF.

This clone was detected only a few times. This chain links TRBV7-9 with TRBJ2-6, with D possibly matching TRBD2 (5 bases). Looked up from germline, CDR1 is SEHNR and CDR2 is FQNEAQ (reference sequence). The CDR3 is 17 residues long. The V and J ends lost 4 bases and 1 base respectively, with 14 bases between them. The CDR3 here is CASSSSGVQSGANVLTF. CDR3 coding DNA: TGTGCCAGCAGCTCCTCCGGGGTACAGTCTGGGGCCAACGTCCTGACTTTC.